The sequence of this T cell receptor (beta chain) was determined in a study of beta chain features in type 1 diabetes. In the study overall: Examination spanned approximately 110 million sorted cells from all samples. Study-level results: There were fewer insertions and more deletions at the VDJ junctions of type 1 diabetes patients. Type 1 diabetes patients had TCRB CDR3s that were shorter (moderately but significantly so) in all four CD4+ subsets. Patients showed naive, central memory and Treg TCRB repertoires that appeared more similar than those of healthy donors.

CD45RO/CCR7/CD25/CD127/CD95/CD27 separated CD4+ naive, central memory, regulatory and stem cell-like memory cells by sorting. In the case of this clone: Its antigen is currently unknown. The junction departs from germline at one end; a sequencing error may be responsible.

The investigators reverse transcribed all of the isolated RNA, so they sequenced expressed TCRB transcripts. Using immunoSEQ multiplex PCR, the repertoire was profiled, and TCRdb retains in-frame clones only, with some absent. The sample shows about 640,000 clones, 12% of them seen only once. Germline V gives CDR1 SGHNT, CDR2 YYREEE (reference sequence). This CDR3 contains 15 residues. The TCR was taken from a man aged 25 to 45 with type 1 diabetes. Sequenced sample: naive CD4+ T cells from blood. This chain uses TRBV5-4 with TRBJ1-1, with TRBD1 identical over 7 bases. The DNA of the CDR3 is TGCGCCAGCAGCCAATGGGACAGCGGGAACACTGAAGCTTTCTTT. This sequence encodes CASSQWDSGNTEAFF.